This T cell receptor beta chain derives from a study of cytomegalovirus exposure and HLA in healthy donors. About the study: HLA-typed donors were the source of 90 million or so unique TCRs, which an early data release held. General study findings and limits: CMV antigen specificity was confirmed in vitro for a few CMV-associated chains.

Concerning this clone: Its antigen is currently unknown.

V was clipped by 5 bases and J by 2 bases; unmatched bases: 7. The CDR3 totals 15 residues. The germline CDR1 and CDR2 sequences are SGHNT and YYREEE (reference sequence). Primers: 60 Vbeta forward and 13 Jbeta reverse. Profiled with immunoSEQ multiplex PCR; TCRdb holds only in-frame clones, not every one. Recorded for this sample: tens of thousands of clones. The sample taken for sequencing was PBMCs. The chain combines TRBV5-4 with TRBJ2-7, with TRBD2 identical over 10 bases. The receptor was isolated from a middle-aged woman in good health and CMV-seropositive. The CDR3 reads CASRRGTSEAYEQYF. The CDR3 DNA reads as TGTGCCAGCAGACGAGGGACTAGCGAAGCCTACGAGCAGTACTTC.